This T cell receptor (beta chain) is drawn from a study of technical replicates of blood from a few donors. The CDR3 runs to 14 residues. Losses at the gene ends were 7 bases for V and 2 bases for J; bases not matched to a gene: 6. The germline CDR1 and CDR2 sequences are MNHEY and SVGAGI. Clones were read by immunoSEQ multiplex PCR, and TCRdb kept only the in-frame ones, dropping some. This table has about 85,000 clones, about 94% appearing once. This clonotype originated in a human donor in good health. V and J are TRBV6-5 and TRBJ1-2, with TRBD1 matching 8 bases. Sequenced sample: T cells isolated from PBMCs. Here the CDR3 reads CASKHRGSNYGYTF. The CDR3 DNA reads TGTGCCAGCAAGCACAGGGGGAGCAACTATGGCTACACCTTC.